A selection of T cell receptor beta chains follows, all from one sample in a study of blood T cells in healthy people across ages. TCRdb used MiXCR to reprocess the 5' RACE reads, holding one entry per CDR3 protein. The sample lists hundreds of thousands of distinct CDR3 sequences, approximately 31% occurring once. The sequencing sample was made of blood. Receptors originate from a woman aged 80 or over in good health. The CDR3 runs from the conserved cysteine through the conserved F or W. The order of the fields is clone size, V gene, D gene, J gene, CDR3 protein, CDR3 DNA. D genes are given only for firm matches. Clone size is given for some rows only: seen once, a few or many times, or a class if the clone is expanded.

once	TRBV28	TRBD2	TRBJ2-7	CASPPGGFYEQYF	TGTGCCAGCCCCCCGGGGGGGTTTTACGAGCAGTACTTC
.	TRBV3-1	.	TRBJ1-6	CASSQTQGDNSPLHF	TGTGCCAGCAGCCAAACACAGGGTGATAATTCACCCCTCCACTTT
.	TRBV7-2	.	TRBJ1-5	CASGVGVSQPQHF	TGTGCCAGCGGGGTGGGTGTTAGTCAGCCCCAGCATTTT
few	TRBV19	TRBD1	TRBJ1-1	CASSRQGLNTEAFF	TGTGCCAGTAGTCGACAGGGTCTCAACACTGAAGCTTTCTTT
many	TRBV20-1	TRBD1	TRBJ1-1	CSALRQGRPEAFF	TGCAGTGCTTTAAGACAGGGTAGGCCTGAAGCTTTCTTT
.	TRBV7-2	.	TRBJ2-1	CASSPRGAGYNEQFF	TGTGCCAGCAGCCCCAGGGGGGCGGGATACAATGAGCAGTTCTTC
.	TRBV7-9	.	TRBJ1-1	CASSFSGPEAFF	TGTGCCAGCAGCTTTTCGGGCCCTGAAGCTTTCTTT
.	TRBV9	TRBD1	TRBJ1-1	CASSTHGQGSTEAFF	TGTGCCAGCAGCACCCATGGACAGGGAAGCACTGAAGCTTTCTTT
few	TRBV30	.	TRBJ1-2	CAWTRDGYGYTF	TGTGCCTGGACCCGAGACGGGTATGGCTACACCTTC
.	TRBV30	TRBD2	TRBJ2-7	CAWTPGLGGERYF	TGTGCCTGGACCCCGGGACTAGGTGGCGAGCGGTACTTC
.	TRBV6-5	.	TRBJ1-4	CASSRGSALNEKLFF	TGTGCCAGCTCTAGGGGGTCAGCACTAAATGAAAAACTGTTTTTT
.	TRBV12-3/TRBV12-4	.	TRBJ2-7	CASSRGVISYEQYF	TGTGCCAGCAGCAGGGGTGTAATCTCCTACGAGCAGTACTTC
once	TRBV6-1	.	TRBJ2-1	CASSAGEYNEQFF	TGTGCCAGCAGTGCAGGGGAATACAATGAGCAGTTCTTC
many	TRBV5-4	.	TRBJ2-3	CASSYGAARHTDTQYF	TGTGCCAGCAGCTATGGGGCGGCGAGACACACAGATACGCAGTATTTT
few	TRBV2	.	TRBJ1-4	CASIRSGGGKLFF	TGTGCCAGCATCCGATCGGGTGGGGGAAAACTGTTTTTT
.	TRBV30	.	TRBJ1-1	CAWRDDGDTEAFF	TGTGCCTGGAGAGACGACGGGGACACTGAAGCTTTCTTT
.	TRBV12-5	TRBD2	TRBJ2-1	CASALQLAEQFF	TGTGCTAGTGCCCTCCAACTAGCGGAGCAGTTCTTC
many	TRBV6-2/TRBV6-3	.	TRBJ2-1	CASSYAVAAYNEQFF	TGTGCCAGCAGTTACGCGGTAGCGGCTTACAATGAGCAGTTCTTC
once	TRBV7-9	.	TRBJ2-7	CASSLDPSAQYF	TGTGCCAGCAGCTTAGATCCCTCAGCCCAGTACTTC
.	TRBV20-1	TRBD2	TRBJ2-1	CSGFQTSGLRGEQFF	TGCAGTGGGTTCCAGACTAGCGGGCTTAGGGGTGAGCAGTTCTTC
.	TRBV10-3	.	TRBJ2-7	CAISPRVNYEQYF	TGTGCCATCAGTCCCCGGGTTAACTACGAGCAGTACTTC
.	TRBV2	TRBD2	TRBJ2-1	CASSEASGGFYNEQFF	TGTGCCAGCAGTGAAGCTAGCGGGGGCTTCTACAATGAGCAGTTCTTC
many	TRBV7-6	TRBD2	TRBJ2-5	CASSSRLAGGFQETQYF	TGTGCCAGCAGCTCAAGACTAGCGGGGGGGTTCCAAGAGACCCAGTACTTC
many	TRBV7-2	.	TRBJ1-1	CASSLLGPGTEAFF	TGTGCCAGCAGCCTACTCGGCCCGGGGACTGAAGCTTTCTTT
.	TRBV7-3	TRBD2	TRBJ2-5	CASSRGLAGTLETQYF	TGTGCCAGCAGCCGGGGACTAGCGGGGACATTAGAGACCCAGTACTTC
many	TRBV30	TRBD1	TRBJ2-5	CAWSGQGGTQYF	TGTGCCTGGAGTGGACAGGGCGGGACCCAGTACTTC
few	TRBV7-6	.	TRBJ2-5	CASSSTREGTQYF	TGTGCCAGCAGCTCGACTAGGGAAGGGACCCAGTACTTC
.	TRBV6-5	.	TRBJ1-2	CASSWDGVDYGYTF	TGTGCCAGCAGTTGGGACGGGGTGGACTATGGCTACACCTTC
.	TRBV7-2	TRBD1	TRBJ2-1	CASSRPDRGNEQFF	TGTGCCAGCAGCCGCCCGGACAGGGGTAATGAGCAGTTCTTC
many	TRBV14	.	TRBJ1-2	CASSPTTVSYGYTF	TGTGCCAGCAGCCCGACAACCGTTTCCTATGGCTACACCTTC
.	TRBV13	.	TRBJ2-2	CASSQGRGPRAGELFF	TGTGCCAGCAGCCAGGGGCGGGGGCCCCGGGCCGGGGAGCTGTTTTTT
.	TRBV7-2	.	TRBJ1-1	CANSLSSDPNTEAFF	TGTGCCAACAGCTTATCTTCAGACCCGAACACTGAAGCTTTCTTT
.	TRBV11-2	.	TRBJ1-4	CASSLDSGTGNEKLFF	TGTGCCAGCAGCTTAGATTCGGGGACGGGGAATGAAAAACTGTTTTTT
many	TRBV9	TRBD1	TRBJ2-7	CASSVYGTVDYEQYF	TGTGCCAGCAGCGTATACGGGACAGTGGACTACGAGCAGTACTTC
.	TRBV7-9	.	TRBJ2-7	CASSFPNSRPSYEQYF	TGTGCCAGCAGCTTCCCCAACAGTCGACCTAGCTACGAGCAGTACTTC
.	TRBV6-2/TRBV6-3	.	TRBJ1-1	CASSYRWGTEAFF	TGTGCCAGCAGTTACCGGTGGGGGACTGAAGCTTTCTTT
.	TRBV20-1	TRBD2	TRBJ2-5	CSAPRPGGETQYF	TGCAGTGCTCCGCGACCGGGGGGAGAGACCCAGTACTTC
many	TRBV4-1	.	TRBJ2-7	CASSQSSGITYEQYF	TGCGCCAGCAGCCAATCCTCAGGAATAACCTACGAGCAGTACTTC
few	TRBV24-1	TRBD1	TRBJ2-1	CATSDLTGGDYNEQFF	TGTGCCACCAGTGACCTGACAGGGGGCGACTACAATGAGCAGTTCTTC
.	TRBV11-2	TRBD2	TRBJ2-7	CASSPGRGGYNEQYF	TGTGCCAGCAGCCCAGGTCGGGGGGGCTACAATGAGCAGTACTTC
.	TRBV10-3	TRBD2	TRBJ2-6	CAIRQLAGASSGANVLTF	TGTGCCATCAGACAACTAGCGGGGGCCTCCTCTGGGGCCAACGTCCTGACTTTC
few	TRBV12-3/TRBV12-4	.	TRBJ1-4	CASSLPNEKLFF	TGTGCCAGCAGCTTACCTAATGAAAAACTGTTTTTT
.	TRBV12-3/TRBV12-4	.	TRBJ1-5	CASSPVSRMGPPHF	TGTGCCAGCAGTCCCGTGTCCCGAATGGGGCCCCCGCATTTT
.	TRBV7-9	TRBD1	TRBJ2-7	CASSLTGQGSHEQYF	TGTGCCAGCAGTCTAACGGGACAGGGGAGTCACGAGCAGTACTTC
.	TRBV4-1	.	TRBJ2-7	CASSQDGSPGQNYEQYF	TGCGCCAGCAGCCAGGACGGAAGTCCGGGACAAAACTACGAGCAGTACTTC
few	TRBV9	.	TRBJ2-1	CASSVDSDLGKQFF	TGTGCCAGCAGCGTTGATTCGGACCTTGGTAAGCAGTTCTTC
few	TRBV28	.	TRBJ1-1	CASLGGLRAFF	TGTGCCAGCCTTGGTGGCCTTCGGGCTTTCTTT